One sample yielded the 25 T cell receptor beta chains listed below, sequenced in a study of cytomegalovirus exposure and HLA in healthy donors. Use of 60 Vbeta and 13 Jbeta primers characterized the PCR. Profiling relied on immunoSEQ multiplex PCR, and the TCRdb table lists in-frame clones only, not all of them. The sample lists around 160,000 clones; roughly 73% were seen once. Material: PBMCs. The receptors derive from a male donor in good health and CMV-seronegative.

This clone was observed a few times. The genes are TRBV5-1 and TRBJ2-1; TRBD1 is a possible D gene (5 bases). V lost 2 bases to trimming and J lost 0 bases, with 21 bases between them. CDR3 size: 19 residues. Germline CDR1 reads SGHRS; CDR2 reads YFSETQ. The DNA for the CDR3 is TGCGCCAGCAGCTTTGGTCGACGGACACCTTCTAACTCCTACAATGAGCAGTTCTTC. Protein sequence: CASSFGRRTPSNSYNEQFF.

The rearrangement links TRBV4-3 to TRBJ2-1; 11 positions match TRBD2. V was clipped by 4 bases and J by 4 bases; unmatched bases: 6. CDR3 size: 16 residues. Per germline, CDR1 LGHNA and CDR2 YSLEER. The CDR3 DNA reads as TGCGCCAGCAGCCGACAGACTAGCGGGACGTACAATGAGCAGTTCTTC. Its translation: CASSRQTSGTYNEQFF.

This clone was observed once. This chain connects TRBV9 to TRBJ2-7; 7 bases map to TRBD2. The CDR3 length is 14 residues. The V gene's germline CDR1 is SGDLS and CDR2 YYNGEE. V dropped 0 bases and J dropped 6; count of bases not matched to a gene: 6. The CDR3 nucleotides are TGTGCCAGCAGCGTAGAAGCGGGAATGGGCGAGCAGTACTTC. This sequence encodes CASSVEAGMGEQYF.

This rearrangement joins TRBV6-5 to TRBJ2-7; a weak D match, TRBD2 (6 bases). The CDR3 length is 14 residues. Germline V gene lookup returns CDR1 MNHEY and CDR2 SVGAGI. Trimming took 6 bases from V and 4 from J, leaving 16 bases between them. CDR3 sequence (DNA): TGTGCCAGCAGCAACCTCGGGGGAAGGTACGAGCAGTACTTC. This gives the protein CASSNLGGRYEQYF.

This clone was observed a handful of times. J is TRBJ2-7 and V is TRBV7-2, with TRBD2 matching 13 bases. Germline V gives CDR1 SGHTA, CDR2 FQGNSA. The J segment lost 0 bases and the V segment lost 5 bases, leaving 4 bases of the junction unmatched. This CDR3 is built from 16 residues. In DNA, the CDR3 is TGTGCCAGCAGCCCTCGGACTAGCGGGAGCTCCTACGAGCAGTACTTC. Its protein is CASSPRTSGSSYEQYF.

The gene calls are TRBV2 and TRBJ2-7, with 9 bases lining up with TRBD1. Germline V lookup: CDR1 SNHLY, CDR2 FYNNEI. V lost 6 bases and J lost 0; bases outside the gene matches: 6. The CDR3 is 15 residues long. The DNA of the CDR3 is TGTGCCAGCAGAAGACAGGGGGGGAGCTCCTACGAGCAGTACTTC. The encoded protein is CASRRQGGSSYEQYF.

The rearrangement uses TRBV5-1 and TRBJ1-2; 9 bases align to TRBD1. This CDR3 contains 13 residues. Trimming at V came to 7 bases and at J to 7 bases, leaving 8 bases not matched to a gene. The germline V gene has CDR1 SGHRS and CDR2 YFSETQ. The CDR3 reads CASEPGQGTGYTF. Here the CDR3 DNA reads TGCGCCAGCGAGCCGGGACAGGGCACTGGCTACACCTTC.

This chain joins TRBV4-2 and TRBJ2-1, with TRBD2 matching over 7 bases. Germline CDR1 and CDR2: LGHNA and YNFKEQ. This CDR3 is built from 16 residues. V gave up 1 base and J gave up 0 bases; unmatched junction bases: 3. The CDR3 nucleotides read TGTGCCAGCAGCCAAGGAGCGGGGTTCTCCTACAATGAGCAGTTCTTC. Its translation is CASSQGAGFSYNEQFF.

The chain has TRBV7-2 and TRBJ2-7; possible D gene TRBD2, 5 bases. The V and J ends lost 5 bases and 2 bases respectively, with 16 bases between them. The CDR3 has 15 residues. Germline CDR1 is SGHTA and CDR2 is FQGNSA. The CDR3 loop reads CASSPPAAAAYEQYF. CDR3 sequence (DNA): TGTGCCAGCAGCCCCCCGGCAGCGGCCGCCTACGAGCAGTACTTC.

In this sample, this clone turned up once. The junction does not match germline at one end; this may be a read error. V usage is TRBV6-4 and J usage is TRBJ2-3, with 7 bases aligning to TRBD2. The CDR3 covers 13 residues. The germline V gene has CDR1 MRHNA and CDR2 SNTAGT. The CDR3 nucleotides are TGTGCCAGCAGTCCGACTAGCAGAGATACGCAGTATTTT. Translation gives CASSPTSRDTQYF.

This chain's CDR3 is CASSLGGGRDTQYF. The CDR3 DNA reads TGTGCCAGCAGTTTAGGGGGGGGCAGGGATACGCAGTATTTT. The chain uses TRBV27 and TRBJ2-3, with D possibly matching TRBD2 (7 bases). Germline CDR1 reads MNHEY; CDR2 reads SMNVEV (reference sequence). The CDR3 runs to 14 residues. V lost 2 bases, J lost 6 bases, and 12 bases lay in between.

The chain is built from TRBV4-1 and TRBJ2-3; a possible D gene is TRBD2 (6 bases). V was clipped by 1 base and J by 8 bases, with 10 bases between them. Germline V gene data show CDR1 as MGHRA and CDR2 as YSYEKL. There are 13 residues in the CDR3. CDR3 sequence reads: CASSQAGGPTQYF. CDR3 nucleotide sequence: TGCGCCAGCAGCCAAGCAGGAGGGCCTACGCAGTATTTT.

The rearrangement joins TRBV9 to TRBJ2-3; tentatively, D is TRBD2 (5 bases). Germline V lookup: CDR1 SGDLS, CDR2 YYNGEE. Between the trimmed V and J ends, which lost 4 bases and 1 base, there was a span of 10 bases. The CDR3 consists of 14 residues. The CDR3 loop is CASSFLSGTDTQYF. CDR3 coding DNA: TGTGCCAGCAGCTTCCTTAGCGGCACAGATACGCAGTATTTT.

This clone occurred a few times. V gene TRBV6-5 combines with J gene TRBJ2-7, with TRBD1 matching 9 bases. Germline V gene lookup returns CDR1 MNHEY and CDR2 SVGAGI. This CDR3 is 14 amino acids long. Trimming took 7 bases from V and 6 from J; bases not matched to a gene: 10. As DNA, the CDR3 is TGTGCCAGCAATGTGGCCGGGACAGGGACCGAGCAGTACTTC. Amino acids: CASNVAGTGTEQYF.

The J gene is TRBJ2-7, the V gene TRBV14; 7 nucleotides agree with TRBD2. V shed 8 bases, J shed 3 bases, and the junction held 7 bases outside the gene matches. The CDR3 extends over 13 amino acids. Germline V gene sequence: CDR1 SGHDN, CDR2 FVKESK. CDR3 sequence reads: CASQRAGVYEQYF. In DNA form, the CDR3 reads TGTGCCAGCCAGAGGGCGGGAGTCTACGAGCAGTACTTC.

The chain combines TRBV5-1 with TRBJ1-4, with D perhaps TRBD1 (6 bases). V lost 4 bases to trimming and J lost 8 bases, with 15 bases between them. This CDR3 comprises 14 residues. Germline V gene data show CDR1 as SGHRS and CDR2 as YFSETQ. The CDR3 loop reads CASSTMDRREKLFF. The CDR3 DNA follows: TGCGCCAGCAGCACCATGGACAGAAGGGAAAAACTGTTTTTT.

The chain is built from TRBV28 and TRBJ1-4; maybe TRBD1 (5 bases). The germline CDR1 and CDR2 sequences are MDHEN and SYDVKM. The CDR3 loop spans 13 amino acids. Trimming cost V 10 bases and J 8 bases, with 17 bases left between them. CDR3 region: CATRKEGNEKLFF. CDR3 bases: TGTGCCACCCGTAAGGAGGGGAACGAAAAACTGTTTTTT.

The chain links TRBV7-9 to TRBJ1-6; possibly TRBD1 for D (5 bases). The CDR3 totals 14 residues. Trimming stripped 7 bases from V and 9 bases from J, with 16 bases between. Germline V gene data show CDR1 as SEHNR and CDR2 as FQNEAQ (reference sequence). CDR3 amino acids: CASTLGQGSSPLHF. The CDR3 DNA is TGTGCCAGCACCCTAGGGCAGGGAAGTTCACCCCTCCACTTT.

Only a few counts were recorded for this clone. The chain carries TRBV19 and TRBJ1-1; perhaps TRBD1 as D (5 bases). CDR1 is LNHDA and CDR2 is SQIVND in the germline V gene (reference sequence). The CDR3 runs to 14 residues. The V end lost 1 base, the J end lost 0 bases, and 6 bases lay between the germline ends. The chain's CDR3 is CASSIGDLNTEAFF. CDR3 DNA: TGTGCCAGTAGTATAGGGGACTTGAACACTGAAGCTTTCTTT.

The count of this clone is one. V gene TRBV11-3 combines with J gene TRBJ2-1, with D perhaps TRBD1 (7 bases). Germline CDR1 is SGHNT and CDR2 is YENEEA. The CDR3 consists of 16 residues. V was clipped by 1 base and J by 6 bases, with 16 bases between them. CDR3 sequence reads: CASSLGRGRGVNEQFF. CDR3 in DNA: TGTGCCAGCAGCTTAGGACGGGGCAGGGGGGTCAATGAGCAGTTCTTC.

The genes are TRBV19 and TRBJ2-5; 8 nucleotides line up with TRBD2. With V trimmed by 1 base and J by 4 bases, 5 bases remained unmatched. CDR3 length: 15 residues. Germline loops: CDR1 LNHDA, CDR2 SQIVND (reference sequence). The CDR3 spells CASSIGGLAGETQYF. The DNA for the CDR3 is TGTGCCAGTAGTATAGGTGGACTAGCTGGAGAGACCCAGTACTTC.

This chain links TRBV11-2 with TRBJ2-7; 11 nucleotides match TRBD2. The ends lost 5 bases at V and 0 bases at J; junction bases unmatched: 12. CDR1 SGHAT and CDR2 FQNNGV come from the germline V gene. The CDR3 length is 18 residues. The CDR3 here is CASSNQLAGADISYEQYF. The CDR3 DNA sequence: TGTGCCAGCAGCAACCAACTAGCGGGGGCCGACATCTCCTACGAGCAGTACTTC. Complete variable domain (other parts from reference TRBV11-2 and TRBJ2-7): EAGVAQSPRYKIIEKRQSVAFWCNPISGHATLYWYQQILGQGPKLLIQFQNNGVVDDSQLPKDRFSAERLKGVDSTLKIQPAKLEDSAVYLCASSNQLAGADISYEQYFGPGTRLTVT.

The chain links TRBV4-2 to TRBJ2-7; maybe TRBD1 (5 bases). V dropped 0 bases and J dropped 2 bases, with 11 bases sitting between them. Germline CDR1 LGHNA, CDR2 YNFKEQ. The CDR3 covers 15 residues. The CDR3, as DNA: TGTGCCAGCAGCCAAGAGGCCCAGGGTCCCTACGAGCAGTACTTC. It codes for CASSQEAQGPYEQYF.

This rearrangement joins TRBV18 to TRBJ1-2; D gene uncertain. This CDR3 has 13 amino acids. V was clipped by 1 base and J by 3 bases, with 6 bases between them. Germline V gene sequence: CDR1 KGHSH, CDR2 LQKENI. The CDR3 coding sequence is TGTGCCAGCTCACCACTCGAGGACTATGGCTACACCTTC. Translated, it gives CASSPLEDYGYTF.

The J gene is TRBJ2-7, the V gene TRBV10-3; 9 bases are a match to TRBD1. Germline CDR1 and CDR2: ENHRY and SYGVKD. The V gene end was trimmed by 10 bases and the J gene end by 5 bases; junction bases not matched to a gene: 3. CDR3 size: 11 residues. As DNA, the CDR3 is TGTGCCACCACAGGGGGCAACGAGCAGTACTTC. This encodes CATTGGNEQYF.